Given below is one TCR beta chain in context. The data stem from a study of beta chain features in type 1 diabetes. Study at large: Healthy donors and patients showed comparable age, gender and cell yields. Over all samples combined, 90 million to 140 million sorted cells were examined.

Per donor, one heparinised blood draw averaged about 116 mL. Purities over 95% were achieved in all sorted populations. The CDR3 is 14 residues long. CDR1 SGHAT and CDR2 FQNNGV come from the germline V gene. V was shortened by 5 bases and J by 0 bases, with 7 bases between the two germline ends. Sequenced material consisted of expressed TCRB transcripts (all of the isolated RNA was reverse transcribed). The data were produced by immunoSEQ multiplex PCR, yet TCRdb's version contains in-frame clones alone and is incomplete. The table has 200,000 to 250,000 clones, around 68% seen once. This receptor was identified in a man aged 25 to 45 in good health. The sequenced sample consisted of naive CD4+ T cells from blood. The V call is TRBV11-2, the J call TRBJ2-2, with unresolved D. DNA of the CDR3: TGTGCCAGCAGCCTACGCCCGAACACCGGGGAGCTGTTTTTT. Translated, it gives CASSLRPNTGELFF.